A single sample gave rise to the 14 T cell receptor beta chains below, sequenced in a study of cytotoxic CD8 clonotypes in ibrutinib-treated CLL. Sequenced by immunoSEQ multiplex PCR; TCRdb stores in-frame clones only, minus some. The repertoire holds 9,500 to 14,000 clones, with around 82% as singletons. The sequenced sample was PBMCs, obtained at disease progression, from a patient treated with ibrutinib. The receptors shown here come from a human donor with chronic lymphocytic leukemia.

The gene calls are TRBV7-9 and TRBJ1-3; TRBD1 aligns across 7 bases. Germline V gene lookup returns CDR1 SEHNR and CDR2 FQNEAQ (reference sequence). Germline trimming cut 0 bases from V and 4 bases from J; bases unmatched to any gene: 3. The length of the CDR3 is 15 residues. CDR3 in amino acids: CASSLATGLGNTIYF. As DNA, the CDR3 is TGTGCCAGCAGCTTAGCGACAGGGCTCGGAAACACCATATATTTT. Together with reference TRBV7-9 and TRBJ1-3, the CDR3 gives the full variable domain: DTGVSQNPRHKITKRGQNVTFRCDPISEHNRLYWYRQTLGQGPEFLTYFQNEAQLEKSRLLSDRFSAERPKGSFSTLEIQRTEQGDSAMYLCASSLATGLGNTIYFGEGSWLTVV.

The rearrangement uses TRBV12-5 and TRBJ1-1; the D is unclear. With 3 bases removed from V and 8 bases from J, the gap between germline ends came to 13 bases. Germline V gene data show CDR1 as LGHNT and CDR2 as FRNRAP. This CDR3 contains 13 residues. Here the CDR3 DNA reads TGTGCTAGTGGTTTCTCTTCTGGCTACGAAGCTTTCTTT. It translates to CASGFSSGYEAFF. Complete variable domain (other parts from reference TRBV12-5 and TRBJ1-1): DARVTQTPRHKVTEMGQEVTMRCQPILGHNTVFWYRQTMMQGLELLAYFRNRAPLDDSGMPKDRFSAEMPDATLATLKIQPSEPRDSAVYFCASGFSSGYEAFFGQGTRLTVV.

The chain employs TRBV21-1 and TRBJ2-2; TRBD1 is the table's D call, not checked against the DNA. TRBV21-1 is labeled a pseudogene. This CDR3 comprises 17 residues. For the CDR3, the DNA is TGTGCCAGCAGCAAAGATACCAGGACAGGGGTGTCCGGGGAGCTGTTTTTT. As protein: CASSKDTRTGVSGELFF.

V and J are TRBV7-9 and TRBJ2-7; 10 positions agree with TRBD1. The V and J ends lost 1 base and 5 bases, in that order; junction bases with no gene match: 5. The CDR3 totals 15 residues. CDR1 SEHNR and CDR2 FQNEAQ come from the germline V gene (reference sequence). CDR3 protein: CASSLGLTGGNEQYF. Written as DNA, the CDR3 is TGTGCCAGCAGCTTAGGGTTGACAGGGGGCAACGAGCAGTACTTC.

The V gene is TRBV5-6, the J gene TRBJ2-7; D call uncertain. The V end lost 4 bases, the J end lost 3 bases, and 11 bases lay between the germline ends. Germline lookup yields CDR1 SGHDT and CDR2 YYEEEE. The CDR3 length is 13 residues. The DNA for the CDR3 is TGTGCCAGCAGCCCCGACGGAGTCTACGAGCAGTACTTC. This sequence encodes CASSPDGVYEQYF. The full variable domain, with the rest looked up from reference TRBV5-6 and TRBJ2-7, is DAGVTQSPTHLIKTRGQQVTLRCSPKSGHDTVSWYQQALGQGPQFIFQYYEEEERQRGNFPDRFSGHQFPNYSSELNVNALLLGDSALYLCASSPDGVYEQYFGPGTRLTVT.

V and J are TRBV4-2 and TRBJ2-7, with D tentatively TRBD1 (6 bases). The CDR3 extends over 18 amino acids. With 0 bases removed from V and 0 bases from J, the gap between germline ends came to 18 bases. The germline V gene has CDR1 LGHNA and CDR2 YNFKEQ. For the CDR3, the DNA is TGTGCCAGCAGCCAAGATGGATTGGGGGCCCGACCCTCCTACGAGCAGTACTTC. Translated, it gives CASSQDGLGARPSYEQYF.

The rearrangement links TRBV7-2 to TRBJ2-1; 12 nucleotides match TRBD2. CDR3 length: 17 amino acids. Germline CDR1 reads SGHTA; CDR2 reads FQGNSA. V lost 0 bases, J lost 7 bases, and 7 bases stayed unmatched. The CDR3 coding sequence is TGTGCCAGCAGCTTAGCAGCTCTAGCGGGAGGGTGGAATGAGCAGTTCTTC. Amino acid sequence: CASSLAALAGGWNEQFF.

The chain joins TRBV6-5 to TRBJ2-7; 9 nucleotides line up with TRBD1. This CDR3 is 13 amino acids long. Germline assignment: CDR1 MNHEY and CDR2 SVGAGI. Trimming removed 4 bases from V and 5 bases from J; junction bases left unmatched: 3. CDR3 in DNA: TGTGCCAGCAGTTTACAGGGGGCCCACGAGCAGTACTTC. This gives the protein CASSLQGAHEQYF.

The chain recombines TRBV30 with TRBJ1-2; D is unresolved. The CDR3 runs to 13 residues. V was shortened by 2 bases and J by 5 bases, with 12 bases between the two germline ends. CDR1 is GTSNPN and CDR2 is SVGIG in the germline V gene (reference sequence). CDR3: CAWSSELGYGYTF. The CDR3 region has the DNA TGTGCCTGGAGTTCAGAGTTGGGGTATGGCTACACCTTC.

The chain employs TRBV2 and TRBJ1-2; D gene uncertain. This CDR3 is 13 amino acids long. Trimming shortened V by 0 bases and J by 11 bases, and 13 bases separated the two germline ends. Germline lookup yields CDR1 SNHLY and CDR2 FYNNEI. The CDR3 loop reads CASSEALGMTYTF. In nucleotides, the CDR3 is TGTGCCAGCAGTGAAGCGCTTGGGATGACTTACACCTTC.

Turning to this clone: Relative to the germline gene, one junction end is altered; a read error may explain this. V usage is TRBV7-8 and J usage is TRBJ2-5; D call uncertain. In germline, CDR1 is SGHVS, CDR2 FQNEAQ. The CDR3 sequence is 11 residues long. Written as DNA, the CDR3 is TGTGCCAGCAGCTTAAGAGAGGCCCAGTACTTC. This encodes CASSLREAQYF.

The genes are TRBV11-1 and TRBJ2-3; either TRBD1 or TRBD2 may fit D (5 bases each). Germline V gene sequence: CDR1 SGHAT, CDR2 FQDESV (reference sequence). The length of the CDR3 is 15 residues. V was clipped by 3 bases and J by 2 bases, with 12 bases between them. Here the CDR3 reads CASSFGGAVTDTQYF. The CDR3 nucleotides are TGTGCCAGCAGCTTTGGGGGAGCTGTCACAGATACGCAGTATTTT. The complete variable domain, with remaining parts taken from reference TRBV11-1 and TRBJ2-3, reads EAEVAQSPRYKITEKSQAVAFWCDPISGHATLYWYRQILGQGPELLVQFQDESVVDDSQLPKDRFSAERLKGVDSTLKIQPAELGDSAMYLCASSFGGAVTDTQYFGPGTRLTVL.

The chain uses TRBV14 and TRBJ1-1; TRBD1 might be the D (5 bases). Germline V CDR1 and CDR2: SGHDN, FVKESK. The CDR3 is made up of 18 amino acids. The V gene lost 1 base and the J gene lost 0 bases, with 18 bases spanning the gap. The CDR3 sequence is CASSQGMVRDVMNTEAFF. CDR3 nucleotide sequence: TGTGCCAGCAGCCAAGGAATGGTCAGGGATGTTATGAACACTGAAGCTTTCTTT. Combining the CDR3 with reference TRBV14 and TRBJ1-1 gives the whole variable domain EAGVTQFPSHSVIEKGQTVTLRCDPISGHDNLYWYRRVMGKEIKFLLHFVKESKQDESGMPNNRFLAERTGGTYSTLKVQPAELEDSGVYFCASSQGMVRDVMNTEAFFGQGTRLTVV.

CDR3 region: CASSPGTSGYNEQFF. Here the CDR3 DNA reads TGCGCCAGCAGCCCCGGGACTAGCGGCTACAATGAGCAGTTCTTC. The chain joins TRBV5-1 to TRBJ2-1; the match to TRBD2 covers 11 bases. J lost 3 bases, V lost 4 bases, and 3 bases had no gene match. CDR1 is SGHRS and CDR2 is YFSETQ in the germline V gene. The CDR3 is made up of 15 amino acids.